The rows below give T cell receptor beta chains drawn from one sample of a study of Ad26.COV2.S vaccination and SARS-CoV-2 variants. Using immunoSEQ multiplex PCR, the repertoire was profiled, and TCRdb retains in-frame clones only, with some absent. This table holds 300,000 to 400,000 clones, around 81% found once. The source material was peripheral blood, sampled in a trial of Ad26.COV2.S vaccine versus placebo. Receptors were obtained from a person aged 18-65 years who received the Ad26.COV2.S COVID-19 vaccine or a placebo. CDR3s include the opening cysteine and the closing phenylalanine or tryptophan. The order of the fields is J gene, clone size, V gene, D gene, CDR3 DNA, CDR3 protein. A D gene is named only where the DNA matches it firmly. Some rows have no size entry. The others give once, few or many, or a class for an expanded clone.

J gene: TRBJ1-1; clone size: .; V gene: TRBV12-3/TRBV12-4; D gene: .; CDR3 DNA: TGTGCCAGCAGTTCCGGCCGCACTGAAGCTTTCTTT; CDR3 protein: CASSSGRTEAFF
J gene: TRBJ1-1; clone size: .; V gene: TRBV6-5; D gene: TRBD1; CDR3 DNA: TGTGCCAGCAGTACCCCGGACAGGGGGGACACTGAAGCTTTCTTT; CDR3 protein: CASSTPDRGDTEAFF
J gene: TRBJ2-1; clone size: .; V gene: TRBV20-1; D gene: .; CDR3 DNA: TGCAGAGCCGGACAGATGGGTGAGCAGTTCTTC; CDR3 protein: CRAGQMGEQFF
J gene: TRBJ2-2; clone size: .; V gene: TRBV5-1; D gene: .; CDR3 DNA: TGCGCCAGCAGCTTGCTTGGGGGCGGCACCGGGGAGCTGTTTTTT; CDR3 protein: CASSLLGGGTGELFF
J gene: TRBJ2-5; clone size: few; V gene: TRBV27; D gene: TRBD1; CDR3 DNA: TGTGCCAGCAGTTTTTCGACAGGGCGATACCAAGGAGCCCAGTACTTC; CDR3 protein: CASSFSTGRYQGAQYF
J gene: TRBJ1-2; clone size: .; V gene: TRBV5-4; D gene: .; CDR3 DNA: TGTGCCAGCAGCCCGCCCCGGGGAGGGCATGGCTACACCTTC; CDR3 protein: CASSPPRGGHGYTF
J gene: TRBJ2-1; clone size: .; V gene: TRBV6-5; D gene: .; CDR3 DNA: TGTGCCAGCGAGAGCGGCTTCTCCTACAATGAGCAGTTCTTC; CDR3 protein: CASESGFSYNEQFF
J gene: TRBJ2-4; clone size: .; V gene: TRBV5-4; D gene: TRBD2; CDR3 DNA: TGTGCCAGCAGCTTACCAATAGCGGGGGTTAACATTCAGTACTTC; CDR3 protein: CASSLPIAGVNIQYF
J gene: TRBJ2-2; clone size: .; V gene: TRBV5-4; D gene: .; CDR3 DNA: TGTGCCAGCAGCTTAGGACCGACGCTGAACACCGGGGAGCTGTTTTTT; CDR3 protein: CASSLGPTLNTGELFF
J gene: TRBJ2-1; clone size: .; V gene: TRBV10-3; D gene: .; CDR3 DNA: TGTGCCATCAGTGAGTCGAGGAGAAATGAGCAGTTCTTC; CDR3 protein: CAISESRRNEQFF
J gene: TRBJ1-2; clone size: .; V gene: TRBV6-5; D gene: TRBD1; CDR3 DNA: TGTGCCAGGGTGGACAGGGGGCGCGTAGGCTATGGCTACACCTTC; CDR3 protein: CARVDRGRVGYGYTF
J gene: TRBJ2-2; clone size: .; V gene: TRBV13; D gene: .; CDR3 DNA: TGTGCCAGCAGCCCCCTCCGGGGGACAGACTACACCGGGGAGCTGTTTTTT; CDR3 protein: CASSPLRGTDYTGELFF
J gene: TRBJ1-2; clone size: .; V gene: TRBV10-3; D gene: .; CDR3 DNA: TGTGCCATCACTCCCCAGACAGGCCGATCTAACTATGGCTACACCTTC; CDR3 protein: CAITPQTGRSNYGYTF
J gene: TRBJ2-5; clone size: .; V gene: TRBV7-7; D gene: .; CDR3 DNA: TGTGCTAGCAGCGCCTTGCTGAGGGGGGATACCCAAGAGACCCAGTACTTC; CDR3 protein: CASSALLRGDTQETQYF
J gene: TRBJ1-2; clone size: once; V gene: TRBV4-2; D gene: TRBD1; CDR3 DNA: TGTGCCAGCAGCCAAAAACAGGGGGCCGTCTATGGCTACACCTTC; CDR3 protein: CASSQKQGAVYGYTF
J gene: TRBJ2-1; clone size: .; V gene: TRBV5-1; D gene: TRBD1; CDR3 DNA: TGCGCCAGCAGTAGACCGGGACAGCCTTCCTACAATGAGCAGTTCTTC; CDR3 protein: CASSRPGQPSYNEQFF
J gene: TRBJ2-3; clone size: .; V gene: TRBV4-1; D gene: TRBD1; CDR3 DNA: TGCGCCAGCAGCCAAGCGGGGACAGGGAGCGGCACAGATACGCAGTATTTT; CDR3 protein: CASSQAGTGSGTDTQYF
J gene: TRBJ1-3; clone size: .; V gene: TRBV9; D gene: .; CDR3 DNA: TGTGCCAGCAGCGTAGGGGCAGGGGATGGAAACACCATATATTTT; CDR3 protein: CASSVGAGDGNTIYF
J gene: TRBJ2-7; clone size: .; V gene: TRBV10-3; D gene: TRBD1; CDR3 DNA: TGTGCCATCAACGTACCGGGACAGGGAAACGAGCAGTACTTC; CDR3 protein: CAINVPGQGNEQYF
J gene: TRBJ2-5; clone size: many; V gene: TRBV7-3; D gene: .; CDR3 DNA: TGTGCCAGCAGCCTAACTCCCTTGTGGGGGGTCCAAGAGACCCAGTACTTC; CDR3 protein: CASSLTPLWGVQETQYF
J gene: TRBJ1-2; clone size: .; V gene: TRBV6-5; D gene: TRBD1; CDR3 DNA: TGTGCCAGCAGGGGGACAGGGGGCCACTATGGCTACACCTTC; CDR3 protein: CASRGTGGHYGYTF
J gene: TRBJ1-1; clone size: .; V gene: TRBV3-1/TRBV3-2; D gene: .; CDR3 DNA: TGTGCCAGCAGCCCTACCACTGGTGGGGCTGAAGCTTTCTTT; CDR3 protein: CASSPTTGGAEAFF
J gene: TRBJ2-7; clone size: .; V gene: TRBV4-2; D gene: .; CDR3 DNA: TGTGCCAGCAGCCAAGCAGCAGGTCTATCCTACGAGCAGTACTTC; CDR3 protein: CASSQAAGLSYEQYF
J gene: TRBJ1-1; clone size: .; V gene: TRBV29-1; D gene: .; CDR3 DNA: TGCAGCGTTGTCGGGGGCTTGGACACTGAAGCTTTCTTT; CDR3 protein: CSVVGGLDTEAFF
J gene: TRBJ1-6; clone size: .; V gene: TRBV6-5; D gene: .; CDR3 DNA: TGTGCCAGCAGTTACTCGGGGGGACGATCACCCCTCCACTTT; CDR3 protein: CASSYSGGRSPLHF
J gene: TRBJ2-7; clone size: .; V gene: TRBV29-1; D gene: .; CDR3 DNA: TGCAGCGTTGTCGTAGGGCCCTCCTACGAGCAGTACTTC; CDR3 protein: CSVVVGPSYEQYF
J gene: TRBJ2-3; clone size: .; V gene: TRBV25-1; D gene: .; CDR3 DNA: TGTGCCAGCAGTGACGGGTCACCATCGAAGGAAGATACGCAGTATTTT; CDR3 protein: CASSDGSPSKEDTQYF
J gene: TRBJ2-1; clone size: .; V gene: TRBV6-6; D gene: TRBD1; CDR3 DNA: TGTGCCAGCAGTCTCTTAGGACAGGGCTATGAGCAGTTCTTC; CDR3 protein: CASSLLGQGYEQFF
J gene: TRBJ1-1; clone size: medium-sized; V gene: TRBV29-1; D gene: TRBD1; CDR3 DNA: TGCAGCGTTGGGGACAGGGGGCGGAACACTGAAGCTTTCTTT; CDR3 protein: CSVGDRGRNTEAFF
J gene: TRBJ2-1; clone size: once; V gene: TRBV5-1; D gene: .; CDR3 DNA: TGCGCCAGCAGCTTGGGCCTCGTCTTGGATGAGCAGTTCTTC; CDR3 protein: CASSLGLVLDEQFF
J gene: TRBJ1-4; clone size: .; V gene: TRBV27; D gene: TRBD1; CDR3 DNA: TGTGCCAGCACTTTGGGGGTCGACAGGGCGCCCCCTCGGGAAAAACTGTTTTTT; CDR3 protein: CASTLGVDRAPPREKLFF
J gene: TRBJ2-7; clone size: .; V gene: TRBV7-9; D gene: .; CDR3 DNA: TGTGCCAGCAGCTTGGGGACGGCCTCCTACGAGCAGTACTTC; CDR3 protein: CASSLGTASYEQYF